One and the same sample provided the 25 T cell receptor beta chains below, sequenced in a study of shared clonotypes between healthy human individuals. Here immunoSEQ multiplex PCR was the method, and the copy in TCRdb shows in-frame clones only, minus some. The table records nearly 750,000 clones, over 60% of them present only once. Sequenced input: memory CD4+ T cells sorted from blood. Documented subset: CD45RA-negative fraction. Receptors were obtained from a woman in her 30s in good health.

The chain couples TRBV12-1 to TRBJ1-4. TRBV12-1 is a pseudogene. The CDR3 length is 15 residues. The CDR3 loop reads CASISPWGDNEKLFF. CDR3 sequence (DNA): TGTGCCAGCATCTCCCCGTGGGGAGATAATGAAAAACTGTTTTTT.

The chain joins TRBV2 to TRBJ1-5, with D unclear. V shed 3 bases and J shed 6 bases, with 9 bases lying between them. The CDR3 consists of 13 residues. CDR1 and CDR2 from the germline V gene are SNHLY and FYNNEI. The CDR3 spells CASSDFGCQPQHF. CDR3 coding DNA: TGTGCCAGCAGTGATTTCGGATGTCAGCCCCAGCATTTT.

This clone was counted once. V usage is TRBV7-9 and J usage is TRBJ2-1; perhaps TRBD2 as D (6 bases). The CDR3 loop spans 18 amino acids. Trimming cost V 2 bases and J 5 bases, with 22 bases left between them. The germline V gene encodes CDR1 SEHNR and CDR2 FQNEAQ (reference sequence). The CDR3 loop is CASSLRSLGLLLHNEQFF. The CDR3 DNA sequence: TGTGCCAGCAGCTTAAGGTCCCTTGGACTACTTCTCCACAATGAGCAGTTCTTC.

This chain connects TRBV5-6 to TRBJ2-1; 7 nucleotides line up with TRBD2. Germline V gene data show CDR1 as SGHDT and CDR2 as YYEEEE. The CDR3 is made up of 14 amino acids. Unmatched junction bases numbered 6, after V lost 7 bases and J lost 2 bases. This CDR3 is CASLSTSAYNEQFF. The CDR3 DNA reads TGTGCCAGCTTAAGCACTAGCGCCTACAATGAGCAGTTCTTC.

About this clone itself: This CDR3 is also generated by other DNA sequences in the sample. The chain carries TRBV2 and TRBJ2-5; D might be TRBD2 (6 bases). The germline V and J ends were trimmed by 4 bases and 11 bases, with 20 bases remaining between them. Germline V gene lookup returns CDR1 SNHLY and CDR2 FYNNEI. This CDR3 has 14 residues. The chain's CDR3 is CASSVGASPGEQYF. DNA for the CDR3: TGTGCCAGCAGTGTTGGGGCTAGTCCGGGGGAGCAGTACTTC.

The rearrangement joins TRBV5-6 to TRBJ2-7; no definite D call. The CDR3 extends over 12 amino acids. The germline CDR1 and CDR2 sequences are SGHDT and YYEEEE. V was pared by 0 bases and J by 3 bases, with 4 bases between. Here the CDR3 reads CASSLGDYEQYF. The CDR3 DNA reads TGTGCCAGCAGCTTGGGGGACTACGAGCAGTACTTC.

J is TRBJ1-5 and V is TRBV6-6; D is perhaps TRBD1 (5 bases). Germline CDR1 reads MNHNY; CDR2 reads SVGAGI (reference sequence). This CDR3 spans 14 amino acids. Trimming took off 6 bases at V and 3 bases at J, with 12 bases between the two ends. In DNA form, the CDR3 reads TGTGCCAGCAGCCTGGTGGGGGTCAATCAGCCCCAGCATTTT. Its translation: CASSLVGVNQPQHF.

This chain links TRBV7-2 with TRBJ2-1, with a possible D match to TRBD1 (6 bases). The length of the CDR3 is 14 residues. The germline gives CDR1 SGHTA, CDR2 FQGNSA. V was clipped by 5 bases and J by 9 bases, with 17 bases between them. CDR3: CASSDKGDGAEQFF. CDR3 nucleotides: TGTGCCAGCAGCGACAAGGGGGATGGCGCTGAGCAGTTCTTC.

The gene calls are TRBV28 and TRBJ1-2; D might be TRBD1 (6 bases). Germline CDR1 and CDR2: MDHEN and SYDVKM. The CDR3 has 13 amino acids. The germline V and J ends were trimmed by 3 bases and 8 bases, with 13 bases remaining between them. CDR3 nucleotides: TGTGCCAGCAGTTTGAGGGGGGCGAAAGGCTACACCTTC. Translating gives CASSLRGAKGYTF.

The chain joins TRBV19 to TRBJ2-1, with TRBD2 matching 14 bases. The junction had 0 bases not matched to a gene; V was cut back by 4 bases and J by 7 bases. This CDR3 is 14 amino acids long. Germline-derived CDR1 and CDR2 are LNHDA and SQIVND (reference sequence). The CDR3 sequence is CASSRLAGGNEQFF. In nucleotides, the CDR3 is TGTGCCAGTAGTAGACTAGCGGGAGGGAATGAGCAGTTCTTC.

The CDR3 sequence is CASSPPRQEGNTGELFF. The CDR3 DNA sequence: TGTGCCAGCAGCCCCCCGCGACAGGAAGGGAACACCGGGGAGCTGTTTTTT. V and J are TRBV4-2 and TRBJ2-2; D may be TRBD1 (6 bases). V shed 4 bases and J shed 1 base, with 16 bases lying between them. Per the germline V gene, CDR1 is LGHNA and CDR2 is YNFKEQ. The CDR3 is 17 amino acids.

V gene TRBV28 combines with J gene TRBJ2-7, with 16 bases matching TRBD2. Germline V gene data show CDR1 as MDHEN and CDR2 as SYDVKM. The CDR3 is 15 residues long. Trimming at V came to 6 bases and at J to 6 bases, leaving 5 bases not matched to a gene. The CDR3 protein is CASSYGTSGRAEQYF. The CDR3 DNA reads as TGTGCCAGCAGCTACGGGACTAGCGGGAGGGCCGAGCAGTACTTC.

V is TRBV11-2 and J is TRBJ2-1; unclear D gene. Trimming cost V 8 bases and J 2 bases, with 10 bases left between them. This CDR3 comprises 13 residues. CDR1 is SGHAT, CDR2 FQNNGV, per germline. The CDR3 region has the DNA TGTGCCAGCCAAGTTACGGCCTACAATGAGCAGTTCTTC. Translation: CASQVTAYNEQFF.

The chain carries TRBV5-6 and TRBJ2-3, with 10 bases that match TRBD1. CDR3 length: 14 amino acids. Germline assignment: CDR1 SGHDT and CDR2 YYEEEE. The junction had 3 bases not matched to a gene; V was cut back by 4 bases and J by 4 bases. DNA for the CDR3: TGTGCCAGCAGCCCCGGACAGGGGGCAGATACGCAGTATTTT. It codes for CASSPGQGADTQYF.

V gene TRBV18 combines with J gene TRBJ2-1, with D tentatively TRBD1 (7 bases). There are 15 residues in the CDR3. The V gene lost 3 bases and the J gene lost 6 bases, with 15 bases spanning the gap. Germline CDR1 is KGHSH and CDR2 is LQKENI. CDR3: CASSPSVQGGNEQFF. DNA of the CDR3: TGTGCCAGCTCACCCTCGGTGCAGGGGGGCAATGAGCAGTTCTTC.

The chain combines TRBV19 with TRBJ2-7; 9 bases fit TRBD1. Trimming took 6 bases from V and 1 from J; bases not matched to a gene: 7. The CDR3 extends over 15 amino acids. Per the germline V gene, CDR1 is LNHDA and CDR2 is SQIVND (reference sequence). The CDR3 region is CASREGQGYSYEQYF. DNA of the CDR3: TGTGCCAGTAGAGAGGGACAGGGATATTCCTACGAGCAGTACTTC.

Note on this clone: This specimen includes other DNA sequences encoding the same CDR3. V is TRBV19 and J is TRBJ1-1, with a tentative D call TRBD1 (6 bases). Trimming cost V 4 bases and J 4 bases, with 13 bases left between them. This CDR3 is built from 14 residues. The germline V gene has CDR1 LNHDA and CDR2 SQIVND (reference sequence). In DNA, the CDR3 is TGTGCCAGTAGTAGTGGGAGAGGGGGCACTGAAGCTTTCTTT. Its translation: CASSSGRGGTEAFF.

V usage is TRBV2 and J usage is TRBJ2-5, with D uncertain. The CDR3 sequence is 14 residues long. Germline V gene data show CDR1 as SNHLY and CDR2 as FYNNEI. The V end was cut by 0 bases, the J end by 7 bases, with 12 bases between. The CDR3 loop is CASSEAVAEGTQYF. Here the CDR3 DNA reads TGTGCCAGCAGTGAAGCTGTCGCAGAAGGGACCCAGTACTTC.

The chain employs TRBV10-1 and TRBJ2-7, with TRBD2 identical over 9 bases. CDR1 and CDR2 from the germline V gene are WNHNN and SYGVQD (reference sequence). This CDR3 spans 15 amino acids. V dropped 2 bases and J dropped 1; count of bases not matched to a gene: 3. The CDR3 bases are TGCGCCAGCAGTGAGGTAACTAGCGGGTCCTACGAGCAGTACTTC. Translating gives CASSEVTSGSYEQYF.

V is TRBV9 and J is TRBJ2-4, with D unresolved. In germline, CDR1 is SGDLS, CDR2 YYNGEE. This CDR3 region has 16 residues. The V gene lost 0 bases and the J gene lost 0 bases, with 10 bases spanning the gap. The CDR3 bases are TGTGCCAGCAGCGTAGAGTCGTATGTAGCCAAAAACATTCAGTACTTC. The encoded protein is CASSVESYVAKNIQYF.

The chain links TRBV28 to TRBJ1-4; D perhaps matches TRBD1 (5 bases). Germline assignment: CDR1 MDHEN and CDR2 SYDVKM. Between the trimmed V and J ends, which lost 6 bases and 0 bases, there was a span of 14 bases. The CDR3 is made up of 16 amino acids. CDR3 nucleotides: TGTGCCAGCAGCGCAATCAGGGCCGCAACTAATGAAAAACTGTTTTTT. Translating it yields CASSAIRAATNEKLFF.

The chain couples TRBV25-1 to TRBJ2-5; 12 nucleotides agree with TRBD1. CDR3 length: 15 amino acids. Germline values: CDR1 MGHDK, CDR2 SYGVNS. Unmatched junction bases numbered 6, after V lost 5 bases and J lost 5 bases. This CDR3 is CASSTRDRGRETQYF. In nucleotides, the CDR3 is TGTGCCAGCAGTACCCGGGACAGGGGGCGGGAGACCCAGTACTTC. The full variable domain, with the rest looked up from reference TRBV25-1 and TRBJ2-5, is EADIYQTPRYLVIGTGKKITLECSQTMGHDKMYWYQQDPGMELHLIHYSYGVNSTEKGDLSSESTVSRIRTEHFPLTLESARPSHTSQYLCASSTRDRGRETQYFGPGTRLLVL.

The chain carries TRBV5-3 and TRBJ2-7; 7 bases match TRBD2. TRBV5-3 falls under the ORF class, with uncertain function. The CDR3 extends over 17 amino acids. The junction had 13 bases not matched to a gene; V was cut back by 0 bases and J by 4 bases. The chain's CDR3 is CARSLVWRGSRQYEQYF. Written as DNA, the CDR3 is TGTGCCAGAAGCTTGGTTTGGCGCGGGAGTAGACAGTACGAGCAGTACTTC.

This clone was found once. The rearrangement links TRBV19 to TRBJ1-1; TRBD1 matches at 8 bases. The ends lost 5 bases at V and 0 bases at J; junction bases unmatched: 2. Germline lookup yields CDR1 LNHDA and CDR2 SQIVND (reference sequence). The CDR3 is 14 amino acids. The CDR3 DNA is TGTGCCAGTAGTCGACAGGGGATGAACACTGAAGCTTTCTTT. Protein product: CASSRQGMNTEAFF. Filled out from reference TRBV19 and TRBJ1-1, the complete variable domain reads DGGITQSPKYLFRKEGQNVTLSCEQNLNHDAMYWYRQDPGQGLRLIYYSQIVNDFQKGDIAEGYSVSREKKESFPLTVTSAQKNPTAFYLCASSRQGMNTEAFFGQGTRLTVV.

The chain recombines TRBV18 with TRBJ1-2; D may be TRBD1 (5 bases). The CDR3 runs 14 residues. CDR1 is KGHSH, CDR2 LQKENI, per germline. Between the trimmed V and J ends, which lost 3 bases and 4 bases, there was a span of 12 bases. The CDR3 coding sequence is TGTGCCAGCTCACCCTGGGGGTATGGCTATGGCTACACCTTC. Translation gives CASSPWGYGYGYTF.